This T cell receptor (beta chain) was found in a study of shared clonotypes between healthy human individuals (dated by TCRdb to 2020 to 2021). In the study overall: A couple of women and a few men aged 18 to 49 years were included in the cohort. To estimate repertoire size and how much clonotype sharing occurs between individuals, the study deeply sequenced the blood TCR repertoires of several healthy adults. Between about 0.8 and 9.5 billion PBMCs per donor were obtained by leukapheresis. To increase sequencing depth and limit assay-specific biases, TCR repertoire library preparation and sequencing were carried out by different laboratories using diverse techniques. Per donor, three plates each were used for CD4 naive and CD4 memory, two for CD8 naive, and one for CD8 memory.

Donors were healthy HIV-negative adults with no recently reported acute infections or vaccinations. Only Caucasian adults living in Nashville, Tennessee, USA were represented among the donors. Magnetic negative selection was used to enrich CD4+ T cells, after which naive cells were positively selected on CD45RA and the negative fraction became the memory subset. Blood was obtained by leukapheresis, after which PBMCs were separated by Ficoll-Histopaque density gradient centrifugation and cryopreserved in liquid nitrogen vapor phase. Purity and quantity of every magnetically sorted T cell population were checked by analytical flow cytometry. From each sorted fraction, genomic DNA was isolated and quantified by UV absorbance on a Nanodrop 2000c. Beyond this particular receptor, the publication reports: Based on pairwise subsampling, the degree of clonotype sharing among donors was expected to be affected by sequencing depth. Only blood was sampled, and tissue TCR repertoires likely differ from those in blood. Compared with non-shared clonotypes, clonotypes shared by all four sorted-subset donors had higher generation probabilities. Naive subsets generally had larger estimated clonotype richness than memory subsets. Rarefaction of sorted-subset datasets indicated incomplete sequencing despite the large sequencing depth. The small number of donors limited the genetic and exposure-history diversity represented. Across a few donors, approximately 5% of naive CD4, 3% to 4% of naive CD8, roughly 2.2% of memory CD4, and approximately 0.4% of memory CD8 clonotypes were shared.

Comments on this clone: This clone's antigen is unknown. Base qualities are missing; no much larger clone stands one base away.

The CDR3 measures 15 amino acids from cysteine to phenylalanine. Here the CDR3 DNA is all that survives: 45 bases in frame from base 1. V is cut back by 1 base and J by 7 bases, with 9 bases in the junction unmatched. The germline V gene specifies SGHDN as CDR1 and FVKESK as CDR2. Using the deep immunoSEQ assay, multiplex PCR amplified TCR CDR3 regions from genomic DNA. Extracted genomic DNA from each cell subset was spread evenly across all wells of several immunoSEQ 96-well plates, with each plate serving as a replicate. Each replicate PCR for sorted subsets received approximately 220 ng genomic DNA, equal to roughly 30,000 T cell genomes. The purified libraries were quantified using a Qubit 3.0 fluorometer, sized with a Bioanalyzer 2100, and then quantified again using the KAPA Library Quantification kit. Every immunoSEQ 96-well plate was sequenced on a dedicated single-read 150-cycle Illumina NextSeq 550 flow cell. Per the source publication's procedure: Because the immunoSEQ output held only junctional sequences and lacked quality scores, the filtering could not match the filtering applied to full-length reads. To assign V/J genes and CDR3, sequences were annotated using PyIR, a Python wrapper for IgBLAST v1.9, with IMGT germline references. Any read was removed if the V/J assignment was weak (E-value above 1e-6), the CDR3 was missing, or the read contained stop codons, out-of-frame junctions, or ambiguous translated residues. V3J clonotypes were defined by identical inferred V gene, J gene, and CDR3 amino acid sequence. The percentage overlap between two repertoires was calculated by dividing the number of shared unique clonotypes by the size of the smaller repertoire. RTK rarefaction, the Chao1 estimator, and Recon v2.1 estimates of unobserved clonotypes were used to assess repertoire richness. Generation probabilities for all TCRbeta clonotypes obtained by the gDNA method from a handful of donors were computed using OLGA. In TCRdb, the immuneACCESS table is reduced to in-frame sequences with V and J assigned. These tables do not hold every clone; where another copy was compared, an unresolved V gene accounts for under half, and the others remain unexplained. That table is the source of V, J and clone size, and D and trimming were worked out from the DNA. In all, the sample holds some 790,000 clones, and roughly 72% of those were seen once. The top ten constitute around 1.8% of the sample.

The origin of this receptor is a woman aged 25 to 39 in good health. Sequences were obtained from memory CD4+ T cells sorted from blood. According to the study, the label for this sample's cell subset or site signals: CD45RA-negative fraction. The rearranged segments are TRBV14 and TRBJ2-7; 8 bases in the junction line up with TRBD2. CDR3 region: CASSQAGGLWNEQYF. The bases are TGTGCCAGCAGCCAAGCGGGAGGGCTTTGGAATGAGCAGTACTTC.